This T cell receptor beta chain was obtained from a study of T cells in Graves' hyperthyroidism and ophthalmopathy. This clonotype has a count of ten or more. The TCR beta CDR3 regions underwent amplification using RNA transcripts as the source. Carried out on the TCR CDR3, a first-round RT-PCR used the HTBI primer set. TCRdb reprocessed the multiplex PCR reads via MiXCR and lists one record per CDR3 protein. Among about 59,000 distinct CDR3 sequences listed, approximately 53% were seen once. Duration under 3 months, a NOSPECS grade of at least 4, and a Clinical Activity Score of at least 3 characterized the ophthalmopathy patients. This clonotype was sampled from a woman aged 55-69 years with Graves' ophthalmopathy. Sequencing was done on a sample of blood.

The CDR3 bases are TGTGCCAGCAGCGACAGGGGGGGAGAGACCCAGTACTTC. Its protein is CASSDRGGETQYF. This sequence joins TRBV27 and TRBJ2-5, with 9 nucleotides matching TRBD1. The CDR3 extends over 13 amino acids. The V gene's germline CDR1 is MNHEY and CDR2 SMNVEV (reference sequence). V lost 6 bases and J lost 4; bases outside the gene matches: 3.